These 22 T cell receptor beta chains were all obtained from the same sample, sequenced in a study of blood T cells in healthy people across ages. With a J-beta primer mix and a sample-barcoded 5' primer, a second PCR ran 7 to 11 cycles. TCRdb reprocessed the 5' RACE reads via MiXCR and lists one record per CDR3 protein. The sample carries approximately 1,700,000 distinct CDR3 sequences, 39% recorded once. The sequenced sample consisted of blood. Source of these receptors: a human donor in good health.

The chain joins TRBV6-5 to TRBJ1-1, with 7 bases lining up with TRBD1. The CDR3 length is 14 residues. Germline lookup yields CDR1 MNHEY and CDR2 SVGAGI. With V trimmed by 5 bases and J by 7 bases, 10 bases remained unmatched. CDR3 amino acids: CASSARQGFFEAFF. The CDR3 DNA is TGTGCCAGCAGTGCCCGACAGGGCTTCTTTGAAGCTTTCTTT.

The chain carries TRBV20-1 and TRBJ2-7, with 9 nucleotides matching TRBD1. The CDR3 length is 15 residues. Germline V CDR1 and CDR2: DFQATT, SNEGSKA (reference sequence). Unmatched junction bases numbered 14, after V lost 6 bases and J lost 5 bases. In DNA, the CDR3 is TGCAGTGCCGTGAAGAGCCCGGGACAGGGTGACGAGCAGTACTTC. Its translation is CSAVKSPGQGDEQYF.

This clonotype has only a few counts. V usage is TRBV20-1 and J usage is TRBJ1-1; 7 positions match TRBD1. From germline, CDR1 is DFQATT and CDR2 SNEGSKA (reference sequence). This CDR3 contains 17 residues. The CDR3 loop reads CTNAEEALTGENTEAFF. CDR3 nucleotides: TGCACCAACGCCGAAGAAGCTCTCACAGGGGAAAACACTGAAGCTTTCTTT.

This clonotype was seen more than once but under ten times. The chain links TRBV5-6 to TRBJ2-1; D assignment may be TRBD1 or TRBD2 (5 bases each). The CDR3 has 14 amino acids. Trimming took 3 bases from V and 1 from J, leaving 8 bases between them. The germline V gene encodes CDR1 SGHDT and CDR2 YYEEEE. This chain's CDR3 is CASSSGRSYNEQFF. CDR3 nucleotide sequence: TGTGCCAGCAGCTCGGGACGGTCCTACAATGAGCAGTTCTTC.

The chain joins TRBV25-1 to TRBJ2-3, with D uncertain. This CDR3 region has 13 residues. The germline V gene encodes CDR1 MGHDK and CDR2 SYGVNS. V was clipped by 3 bases and J by 8 bases, with 12 bases between them. CDR3 protein: CASSDWSLGTQYF. For the CDR3, the DNA is TGTGCCAGCAGTGATTGGAGCCTGGGTACGCAGTATTTT.

This clonotype was seen a handful of times. The gene calls are TRBV18 and TRBJ2-7; D possibly corresponds to TRBD1 (6 bases). V shed 3 bases and J shed 0 bases, with 15 bases lying between them. Looked up from germline, CDR1 is KGHSH and CDR2 is LQKENI. The CDR3 contains 16 residues. The CDR3 loop reads CASSPQGPSISYEQYF. The CDR3 nucleotides read TGTGCCAGCTCACCTCAGGGGCCAAGCATCTCCTACGAGCAGTACTTC. The complete variable domain, with remaining parts taken from reference TRBV18 and TRBJ2-7, reads NAGVMQNPRHLVRRRGQEARLRCSPMKGHSHVYWYRQLPEEGLKFMVYLQKENIIDESGMPKERFSAEFPKEGPSILRIQQVVRGDSAAYFCASSPQGPSISYEQYFGPGTRLTVT.

The chain employs TRBV7-9 and TRBJ1-2; no definite D call. The CDR3 runs 14 residues. V was clipped by 1 base and J by 4 bases, with 10 bases between them. The germline CDR1 and CDR2 sequences are SEHNR and FQNEAQ (reference sequence). CDR3 protein: CASSLEEGRYGYTF. In nucleotides, the CDR3 is TGTGCCAGCAGCTTAGAAGAGGGCCGCTATGGCTACACCTTC.

Only a few counts were recorded for this clonotype. This chain links TRBV7-2 with TRBJ1-2, with D unresolved. The CDR3 has 14 amino acids. Per germline, CDR1 SGHTA and CDR2 FQGNSA. Trimming left V 3 bases short and J 5 bases short, with 13 bases between. CDR3 DNA: TGTGCCAGCAGCTTGCACAACACGGTGTATGGCTACACCTTC. Protein: CASSLHNTVYGYTF.

This clonotype showed up just a few times. This chain links TRBV7-8 with TRBJ2-7; 8 bases fit TRBD2. Germline assignment: CDR1 SGHVS and CDR2 FQNEAQ. The CDR3 extends over 16 amino acids. V gave up 0 bases and J gave up 2 bases; unmatched junction bases: 6. This CDR3 reads CASSLARSGAAYEQYF. The CDR3 coding sequence is TGTGCCAGCAGCTTAGCCCGTAGCGGGGCCGCCTACGAGCAGTACTTC. Full variable domain (remainder filled in from reference TRBV7-8 and TRBJ2-7): GAGVSQSPRYKVAKRGQDVALRCDPISGHVSLFWYQQALGQGPEFLTYFQNEAQLDKSGLPSDRFFAERPEGSVSTLKIQRTQQEDSAVYLCASSLARSGAAYEQYFGPGTRLTVT.

The genes are TRBV7-9 and TRBJ1-1; D uncertain. This CDR3 is built from 15 residues. Germline CDR1 is SEHNR and CDR2 is FQNEAQ (reference sequence). V was cut by 5 bases and J by 5 bases, with 18 bases left in between. The CDR3 DNA reads TGTGCCAGCAGCCCAACTACTCGTTTTGGGACTGAAGCTTTCTTT. Amino acids: CASSPTTRFGTEAFF.

V is TRBV6-5 and J is TRBJ2-7, with TRBD1 matching 9 bases. The germline V gene has CDR1 MNHEY and CDR2 SVGAGI. The CDR3 runs 15 residues. Trimming at V came to 4 bases and at J to 1 base, leaving 5 bases not matched to a gene. Here the CDR3 reads CASSSLTGGSYEQYF. Written as DNA, the CDR3 is TGTGCCAGCAGTTCCCTGACAGGGGGATCCTACGAGCAGTACTTC.

A single count supports this clonotype. The chain is built from TRBV2 and TRBJ2-3, with D perhaps TRBD2 (6 bases). CDR1 SNHLY and CDR2 FYNNEI come from the germline V gene. The CDR3 length is 14 residues. Trimming pared 7 bases from V and 5 bases from J, leaving 16 bases between. CDR3 nucleotide sequence: TGTGCCAGCACTGCGGGGCTAGCAGGAGATACGCAGTATTTT. Translated, it gives CASTAGLAGDTQYF.

V gene TRBV20-1 combines with J gene TRBJ2-1, with a tentative D call TRBD2 (6 bases). The length of the CDR3 is 14 residues. The V gene lost 3 bases and the J gene lost 6 bases, with 15 bases spanning the gap. CDR1 is DFQATT, CDR2 SNEGSKA, per germline (reference sequence). CDR3 bases: TGCAGTGCTAGTCTGGCGGGGATAAGCAATGAGCAGTTCTTC. This translates into CSASLAGISNEQFF.

J is TRBJ2-7 and V is TRBV7-7; possibly TRBD1 for D (6 bases). Per germline, CDR1 SSHAT and CDR2 FNYEAQ (reference sequence). The CDR3 totals 16 residues. V was cut by 2 bases and J by 7 bases, with 21 bases left in between. The CDR3 region is CASSLQYRDKVWEQYF. CDR3 sequence (DNA): TGTGCCAGCAGCTTACAGTACAGGGACAAGGTGTGGGAGCAGTACTTC.

The chain carries TRBV7-2 and TRBJ2-1; D is undetermined. Germline V gives CDR1 SGHTA, CDR2 FQGNSA. The V gene lost 3 bases and the J gene lost 6 bases, with 9 bases spanning the gap. The CDR3 runs 13 residues. The CDR3 reads CASSFATINEQFF. CDR3 sequence (DNA): TGTGCCAGCAGCTTCGCTACCATCAATGAGCAGTTCTTC. Supplemented by reference TRBV7-2 and TRBJ2-1, the full variable domain reads GAGVSQSPSNKVTEKGKDVELRCDPISGHTALYWYRQSLGQGLEFLIYFQGNSAPDKSGLPSDRFSAERTGGSVSTLTIQRTQQEDSAVYLCASSFATINEQFFGPGTRLTVL.

The sample holds a few counts of this clonotype. The chain recombines TRBV12-3 or TRBV12-4 with TRBJ1-2; 8 nucleotides match TRBD1. The CDR3 runs 12 residues. V lost 5 bases to trimming and J lost 10 bases; unmatched junction nucleotides: 6. The CDR3: CASSHRGQVYTF. CDR3 DNA sequence: TGTGCCAGCAGTCACAGGGGACAGGTCTACACCTTC.

V usage is TRBV7-8 and J usage is TRBJ2-3; 8 nucleotides line up with TRBD2. Germline V lookup: CDR1 SGHVS, CDR2 FQNEAQ. This CDR3 comprises 18 residues. With 3 bases clipped from V and 4 bases from J, the junction kept 15 bases outside the gene matches. CDR3 sequence reads: CASSLTAGATGWADTQYF. CDR3 coding DNA: TGTGCCAGCAGCTTGACAGCGGGGGCCACCGGGTGGGCAGATACGCAGTATTTT.

The chain uses TRBV10-3 and TRBJ2-7, with TRBD1 identical over 9 bases. The J segment lost 5 bases and the V segment lost 2 bases, leaving 7 bases of the junction unmatched. The germline gives CDR1 ENHRY, CDR2 SYGVKD. This CDR3 spans 15 amino acids. The CDR3 DNA sequence: TGTGCCATCAGTGAGGCGGGACAGGGAAGCCACGAGCAGTACTTC. Its translation: CAISEAGQGSHEQYF.

The chain is built from TRBV20-1 and TRBJ2-1, with 8 bases aligning to TRBD1. The assigned J gene may be wrong: the sequence end matches TRBJ2-7 better. This CDR3 contains 16 residues. Germline CDR1 reads DFQATT; CDR2 reads SNEGSKA (reference sequence). The CDR3 region has the DNA TGCAGTGCTAGGAAATCGACAGGGGCGTTGAGTAATGAGCAGTACTTC. Its protein is CSARKSTGALSNEQYF.

To note about this clonotype: With a much larger clone just one base away, this may be a read error. The chain employs TRBV20-1 and TRBJ2-4, with D unclear. Germline values: CDR1 DFQATT, CDR2 SNEGSKA (reference sequence). V shed 4 bases and J shed 8 bases, with 21 bases lying between them. This CDR3 has 15 residues. The DNA of the CDR3 is TGCAGTGCTACCGAGTCGTCGAGACTCTGTGACATTCAGTACTTC. Its translation is CSATESSRLCDIQYF.

This clonotype showed up just a few times. The chain has TRBV7-8 and TRBJ1-2, with 8 bases identical to TRBD1. The CDR3 spans 15 residues. V lost 5 bases and J lost 8; bases outside the gene matches: 13. Per germline, CDR1 SGHVS and CDR2 FQNEAQ. This chain's CDR3 is CASSALGQGAWGYTF. The CDR3 DNA sequence: TGTGCCAGCAGCGCACTAGGCCAGGGGGCGTGGGGCTACACCTTC.

This clonotype was detected a few times. This rearrangement joins TRBV7-2 to TRBJ2-4; possibly TRBD2 for D (7 bases). From germline, CDR1 is SGHTA and CDR2 FQGNSA. CDR3 length: 14 amino acids. The germline V and J ends were trimmed by 8 bases and 13 bases, with 24 bases remaining between them. The CDR3 spells CASSREGGGVEQYF. CDR3 nucleotides: TGTGCCAGCTCGCGAGAGGGGGGGGGCGTGGAGCAGTACTTC.